This T cell receptor beta chain was sequenced for a study of blood T cell repertoires in COVID-19. Study as a whole: Material from acute and convalescent COVID-19 was sourced from the United States, Italy and Spain. PBMCs, B-cell-depleted T cells, or T cells were the source of the cDNA or gDNA that made up the material.

Methods used by the authors: Quantification of nucleated cells was approximated via reference gene primer amplification. Using immunoSEQ multiplex PCR, the repertoire was profiled, and TCRdb retains in-frame clones only, with some absent. That table gives V, J and clone size, and the DNA gave D and trimming. The sample consists of 25,000 to 30,000 clones, about 88% of them appearing once. Germline V gene lookup returns CDR1 SQVTM and CDR2 ANQGSEA. V was cut by 6 bases and J by 1 base, with 6 bases left in between. CDR3 length: 11 amino acids. This receptor was obtained from a man between 65 and 85 years old with active or convalescent COVID-19. Sequenced sample: peripheral blood. The chain employs TRBV29-1 and TRBJ1-1; D call uncertain. The CDR3 nucleotides read TGCAGCGTCGCGGAGAACACTGAAGCTTTCTTT. This codes for CSVAENTEAFF. The whole variable domain, remainder taken from reference TRBV29-1 and TRBJ1-1, is SAVISQKPSRDICQRGTSLTIQCQVDSQVTMMFWYRQQPGQSLTLIATANQGSEATYESGFVIDKFPISRPNLTFSTLTVSNMSPEDSSIYLCSVAENTEAFFGQGTRLTVV.